These 5 T cell receptor beta chains were all obtained from the same sample, sequenced in a study of blood T cell repertoires in COVID-19. The protocol was immunoSEQ multiplex PCR, while the TCRdb copy is restricted to in-frame clones and leaves out a portion. The sample carries a few hundred thousand clones, approximately 88% recorded once. The sequenced material came from PBMCs or T cells enriched from blood (not recorded which). These receptors all stem from a woman in her thirties or forties who had been exposed to COVID-19.

In the case of this clone: One junction end disagrees with the germline gene, perhaps due to a read error. The chain employs TRBV5-1 and TRBJ2-5; possible D gene TRBD1, 5 bases. The CDR3 contains 13 residues. Per the germline V gene, CDR1 is SGHRS and CDR2 is YFSETQ. CDR3 nucleotide sequence: TGTGCCAGCAGCTTGACAGTAGAAAAGACCCAGTACTTC. The encoded protein is CASSLTVEKTQYF. The full variable domain, rest sourced from reference TRBV5-1 and TRBJ2-5, is KAGVTQTPRYLIKTRGQQVTLSCSPISGHRSVSWYQQTPGQGLQFLFEYFSETQRNKGNFPGRFSGRQFSNSRSEMNVSTLELGDSALYLCASSLTVEKTQYFGPGTRLLVL.

The V gene is TRBV11-2, the J gene TRBJ1-2; TRBD1 matches 9 bases. CDR3 length: 13 residues. V shed 5 bases, J shed 4 bases, and the junction held 2 bases outside the gene matches. Germline CDR1 SGHAT, CDR2 FQNNGV. DNA for the CDR3: TGTGCCAGCAGCGAGACAGGGGGCTATGGCTACACCTTC. Protein: CASSETGGYGYTF. Full variable domain (outside the CDR3, taken from reference TRBV11-2 and TRBJ1-2): EAGVAQSPRYKIIEKRQSVAFWCNPISGHATLYWYQQILGQGPKLLIQFQNNGVVDDSQLPKDRFSAERLKGVDSTLKIQPAKLEDSAVYLCASSETGGYGYTFGSGTRLTVV.

This clone came up once. This chain connects TRBV30 to TRBJ2-2; D not certain. CDR1 is GTSNPN and CDR2 is SVGIG in the germline V gene (reference sequence). The CDR3 length is 12 residues. Trimming stripped 5 bases from V and 1 base from J, with 5 bases between. CDR3 bases: TGTGCCTGGTCCAAGAACACCGGGGAGCTGTTTTTT. This translates into CAWSKNTGELFF. The variable domain in full, with the rest retrieved from reference TRBV30 and TRBJ2-2, is SQTIHQWPATLVQPVGSPLSLECTVEGTSNPNLYWYRQAAGRGLQLLFYSVGIGQISSEVPQNLSASRPQDRQFILSSKKLLLSDSGFYLCAWSKNTGELFFGEGSRLTVL.

The chain recombines TRBV5-4 with TRBJ2-3, with D possibly TRBD1 on 6 matching bases. CDR1 and CDR2 from the germline V gene are SGHNT and YYREEE (reference sequence). There are 15 residues in the CDR3. Trimming removed 2 bases at V and 1 base at J, with 11 bases between. Written as DNA, the CDR3 is TGTGCCAGCAGCTTACAGACAGGACGCACAGATACGCAGTATTTT. Translation: CASSLQTGRTDTQYF.

This chain connects TRBV2 to TRBJ1-5, with 12 positions matching TRBD1. The CDR3 is made up of 16 amino acids. Germline V lookup: CDR1 SNHLY, CDR2 FYNNEI. Trimming removed 8 bases from V and 6 bases from J; junction bases left unmatched: 11. CDR3 loop: CASRDRGRPEPQPQHF. Written as DNA, the CDR3 is TGTGCCAGCCGGGACAGGGGGCGCCCGGAGCCTCAGCCCCAGCATTTT.